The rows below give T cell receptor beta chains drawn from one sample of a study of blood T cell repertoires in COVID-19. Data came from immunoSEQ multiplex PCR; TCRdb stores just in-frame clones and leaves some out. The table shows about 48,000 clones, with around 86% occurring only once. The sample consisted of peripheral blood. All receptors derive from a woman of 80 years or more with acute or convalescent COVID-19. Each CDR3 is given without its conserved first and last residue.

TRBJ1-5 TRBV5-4 ASSAQGAGQPQH
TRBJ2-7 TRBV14 ASSQGTGGFGQY
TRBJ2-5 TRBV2 ASSVIGRGETQY
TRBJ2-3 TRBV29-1 SSAGLAGPTDTQY
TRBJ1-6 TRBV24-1 ATSDLRRSGSPLH
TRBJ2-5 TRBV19 ASSTSSGETQY
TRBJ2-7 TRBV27 ASSYGQGNHEQY
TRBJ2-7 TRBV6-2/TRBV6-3 ASSNQAAGLGYEQY
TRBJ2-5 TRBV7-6 ASSLGGGLGYQETQY
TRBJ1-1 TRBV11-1 ASSLQGTNTEAF
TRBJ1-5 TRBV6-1 ASSSNRNQPQH
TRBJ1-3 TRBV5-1 ASSLLGGSGNTIY
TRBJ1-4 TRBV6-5 ASSTDSQNEKLF
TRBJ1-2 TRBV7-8 ASSSEGQGAGYT
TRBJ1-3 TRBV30 AWSPSPSGNTIY
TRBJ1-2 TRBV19 ASSNGEVTRGYT
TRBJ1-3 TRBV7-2 ASSLDSISGNTIY
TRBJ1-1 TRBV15 ATSRPGQGRVNTEAF
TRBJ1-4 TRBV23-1 ASTPQRRKVVNLF
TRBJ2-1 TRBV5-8 ASSFFQGSSYNEQF
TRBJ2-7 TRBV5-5 ASSLGAASSYEQY
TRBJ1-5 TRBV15 ATTPGTGGARVGNQPQH